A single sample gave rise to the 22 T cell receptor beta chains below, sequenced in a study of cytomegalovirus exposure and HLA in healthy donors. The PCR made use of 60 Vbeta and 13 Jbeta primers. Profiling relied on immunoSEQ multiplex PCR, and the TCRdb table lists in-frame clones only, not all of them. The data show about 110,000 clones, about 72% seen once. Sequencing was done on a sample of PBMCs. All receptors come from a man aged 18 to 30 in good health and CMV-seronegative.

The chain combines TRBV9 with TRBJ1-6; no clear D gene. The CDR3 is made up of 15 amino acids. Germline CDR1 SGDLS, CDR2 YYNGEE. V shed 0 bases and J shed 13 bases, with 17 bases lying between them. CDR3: CASSVDGGRINPLHF. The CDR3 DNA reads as TGTGCCAGCAGCGTAGACGGAGGGAGGATTAATCCCCTCCACTTT.

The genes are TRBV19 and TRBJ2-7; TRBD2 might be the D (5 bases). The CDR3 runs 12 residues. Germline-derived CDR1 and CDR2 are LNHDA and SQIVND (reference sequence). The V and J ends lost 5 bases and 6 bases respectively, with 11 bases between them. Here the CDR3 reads CASSPRGVEQYF. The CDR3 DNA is TGTGCCAGTAGTCCCCGGGGAGTCGAGCAGTACTTC.

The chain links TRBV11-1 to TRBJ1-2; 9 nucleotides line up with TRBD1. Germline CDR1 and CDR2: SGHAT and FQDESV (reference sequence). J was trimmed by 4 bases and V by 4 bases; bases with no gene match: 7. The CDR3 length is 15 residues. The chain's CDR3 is CASSSAGTGIYGYTF. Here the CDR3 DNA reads TGTGCCAGCAGCTCCGCTGGGACAGGGATCTATGGCTACACCTTC.

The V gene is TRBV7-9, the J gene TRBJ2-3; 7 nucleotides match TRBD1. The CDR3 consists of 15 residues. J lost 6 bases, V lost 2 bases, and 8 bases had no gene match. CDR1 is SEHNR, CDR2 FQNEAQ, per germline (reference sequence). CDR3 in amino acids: CASSLLRDSLDTQYF. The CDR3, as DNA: TGTGCCAGCAGCTTACTCCGGGACAGCTTGGATACGCAGTATTTT.

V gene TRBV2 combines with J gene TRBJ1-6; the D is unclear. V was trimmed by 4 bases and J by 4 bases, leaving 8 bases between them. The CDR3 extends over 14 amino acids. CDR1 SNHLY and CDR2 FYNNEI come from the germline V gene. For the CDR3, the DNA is TGTGCCAGCAGTGTGGTCGGTTATAATTCACCCCTCCACTTT. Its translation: CASSVVGYNSPLHF.

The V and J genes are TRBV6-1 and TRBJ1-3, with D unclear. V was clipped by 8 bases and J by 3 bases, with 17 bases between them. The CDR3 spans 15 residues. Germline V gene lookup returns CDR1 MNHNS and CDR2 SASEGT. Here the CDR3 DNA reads TGTGCCAGCGGAAGGTGGAGCGGTGGTGGAAACACCATATATTTT. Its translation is CASGRWSGGGNTIYF.

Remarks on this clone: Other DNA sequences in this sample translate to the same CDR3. CDR3 sequence reads: CASSERGPYEQYF. CDR3 DNA: TGTGCCAGCAGTGAACGAGGTCCCTACGAGCAGTACTTC. This chain connects TRBV2 to TRBJ2-7; D remains ambiguous. With 2 bases removed from V and 2 bases from J, the gap between germline ends came to 7 bases. CDR3 size: 13 residues. Germline lookup yields CDR1 SNHLY and CDR2 FYNNEI.

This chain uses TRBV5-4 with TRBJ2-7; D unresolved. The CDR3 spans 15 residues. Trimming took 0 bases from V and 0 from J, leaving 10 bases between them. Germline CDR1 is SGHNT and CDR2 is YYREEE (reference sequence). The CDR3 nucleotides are TGTGCCAGCAGCTTGGACCTCCTTAGCTCCTACGAGCAGTACTTC. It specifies CASSLDLLSSYEQYF.

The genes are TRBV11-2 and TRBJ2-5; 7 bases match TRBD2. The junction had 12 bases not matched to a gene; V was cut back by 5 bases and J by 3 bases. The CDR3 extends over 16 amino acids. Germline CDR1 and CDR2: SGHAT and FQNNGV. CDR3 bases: TGTGCCAGCAGCCCCTGGGGGGGGGACCTCGAAGAGACCCAGTACTTC. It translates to CASSPWGGDLEETQYF.

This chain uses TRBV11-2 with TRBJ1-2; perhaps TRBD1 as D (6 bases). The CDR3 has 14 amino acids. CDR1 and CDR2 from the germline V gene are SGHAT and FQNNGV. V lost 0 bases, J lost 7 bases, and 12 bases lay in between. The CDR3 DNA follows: TGTGCCAGCAGCTTAGATCGACAGGTGGTTGGCTACACCTTC. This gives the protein CASSLDRQVVGYTF.

In DNA, the CDR3 is TGTGCCAGCAGCTTGGCCGGGACAGGTTATGGCTACACCTTC. Its translation is CASSLAGTGYGYTF. V gene TRBV5-4 combines with J gene TRBJ1-2; 8 positions match TRBD1. The CDR3 length is 14 residues. The trim removed 0 bases at V and 5 bases at J, leaving 3 bases unmatched. Germline V lookup: CDR1 SGHNT, CDR2 YYREEE (reference sequence).

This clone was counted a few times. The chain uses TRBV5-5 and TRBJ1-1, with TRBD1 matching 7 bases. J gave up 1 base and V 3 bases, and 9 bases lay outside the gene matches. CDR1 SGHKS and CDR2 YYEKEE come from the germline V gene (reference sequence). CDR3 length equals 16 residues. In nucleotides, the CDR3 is TGTGCCAGCAGCTATGAGGGGGCCGTTCGGAACACTGAAGCTTTCTTT. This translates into CASSYEGAVRNTEAFF.

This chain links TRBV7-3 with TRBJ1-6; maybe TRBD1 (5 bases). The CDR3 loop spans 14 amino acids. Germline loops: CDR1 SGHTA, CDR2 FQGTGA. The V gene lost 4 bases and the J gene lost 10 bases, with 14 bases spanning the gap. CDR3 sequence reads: CASSSGPGGSPLHF. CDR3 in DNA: TGTGCCAGCAGCTCAGGGCCTGGGGGGTCACCCCTCCACTTT.

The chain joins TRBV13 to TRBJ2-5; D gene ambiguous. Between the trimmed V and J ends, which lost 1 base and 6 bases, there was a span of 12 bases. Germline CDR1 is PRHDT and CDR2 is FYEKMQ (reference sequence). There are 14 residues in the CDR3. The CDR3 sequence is CASSLAGSPKTQYF. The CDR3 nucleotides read TGTGCCAGCAGCTTAGCCGGTTCCCCTAAGACCCAGTACTTC.

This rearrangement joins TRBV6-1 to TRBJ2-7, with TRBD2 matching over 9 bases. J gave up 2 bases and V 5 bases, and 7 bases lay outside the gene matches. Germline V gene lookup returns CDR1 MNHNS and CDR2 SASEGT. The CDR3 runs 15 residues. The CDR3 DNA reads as TGTGCCAGCAGTTCTCTAGCGGGGCTTACCTACGAGCAGTACTTC. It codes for CASSSLAGLTYEQYF.

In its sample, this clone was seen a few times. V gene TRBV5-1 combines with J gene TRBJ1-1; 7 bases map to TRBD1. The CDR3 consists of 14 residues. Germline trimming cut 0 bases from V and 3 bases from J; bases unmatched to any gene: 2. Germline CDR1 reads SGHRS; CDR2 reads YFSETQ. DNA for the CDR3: TGCGCCAGCAGCTTGGCGGGACAGTACACTGAAGCTTTCTTT. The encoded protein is CASSLAGQYTEAFF.

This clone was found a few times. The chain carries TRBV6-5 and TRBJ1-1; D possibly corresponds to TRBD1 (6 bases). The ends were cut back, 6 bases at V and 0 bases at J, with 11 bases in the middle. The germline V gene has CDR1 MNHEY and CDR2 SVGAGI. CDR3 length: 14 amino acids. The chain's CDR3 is CASSYGTLNTEAFF. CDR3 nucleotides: TGTGCCAGCAGCTACGGGACACTGAACACTGAAGCTTTCTTT.

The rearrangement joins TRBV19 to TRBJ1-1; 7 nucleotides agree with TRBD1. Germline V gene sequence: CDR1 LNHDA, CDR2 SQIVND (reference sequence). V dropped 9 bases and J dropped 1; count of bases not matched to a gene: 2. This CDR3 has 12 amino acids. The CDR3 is CASGTANTEAFF. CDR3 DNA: TGTGCCAGCGGGACAGCGAACACTGAAGCTTTCTTT.

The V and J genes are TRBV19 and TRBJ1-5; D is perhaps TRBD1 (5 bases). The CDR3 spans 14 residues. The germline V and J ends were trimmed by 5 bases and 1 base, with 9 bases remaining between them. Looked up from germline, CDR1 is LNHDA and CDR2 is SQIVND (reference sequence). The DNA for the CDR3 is TGTGCCAGTAGTCCCCGACAGAGCAATCAGCCCCAGCATTTT. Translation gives CASSPRQSNQPQHF.

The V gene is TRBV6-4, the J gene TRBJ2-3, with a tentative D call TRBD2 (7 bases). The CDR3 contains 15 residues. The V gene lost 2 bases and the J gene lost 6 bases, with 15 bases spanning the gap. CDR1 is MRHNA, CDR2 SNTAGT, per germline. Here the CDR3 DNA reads TGTGCCAGCAGTGACAGGGCGGGGGCCGCGGATACGCAGTATTTT. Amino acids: CASSDRAGAADTQYF.

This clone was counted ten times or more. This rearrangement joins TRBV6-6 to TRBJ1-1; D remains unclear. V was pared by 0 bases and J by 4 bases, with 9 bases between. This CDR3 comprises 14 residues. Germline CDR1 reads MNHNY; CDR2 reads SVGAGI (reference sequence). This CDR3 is CASSYSRLGTEAFF. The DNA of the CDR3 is TGTGCCAGCAGTTACTCGAGGTTGGGCACTGAAGCTTTCTTT.

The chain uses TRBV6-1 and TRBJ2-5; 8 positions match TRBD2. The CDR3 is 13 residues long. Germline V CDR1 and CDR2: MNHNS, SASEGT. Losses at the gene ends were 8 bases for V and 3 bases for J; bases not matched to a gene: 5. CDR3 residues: CASGLAGKETQYF. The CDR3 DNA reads TGTGCCAGCGGTTTAGCGGGGAAAGAGACCCAGTACTTC.